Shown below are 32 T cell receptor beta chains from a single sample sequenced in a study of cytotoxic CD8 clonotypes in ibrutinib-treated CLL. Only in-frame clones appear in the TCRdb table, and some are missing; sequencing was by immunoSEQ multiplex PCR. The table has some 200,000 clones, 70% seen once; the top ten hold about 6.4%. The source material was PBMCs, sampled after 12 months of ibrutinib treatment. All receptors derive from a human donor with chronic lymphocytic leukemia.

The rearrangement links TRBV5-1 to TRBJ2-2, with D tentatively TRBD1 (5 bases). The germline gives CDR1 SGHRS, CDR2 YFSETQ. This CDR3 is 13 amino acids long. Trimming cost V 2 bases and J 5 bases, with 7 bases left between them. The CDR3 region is CASSFQGTGELFF. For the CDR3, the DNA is TGCGCCAGCAGCTTTCAGGGTACCGGGGAGCTGTTTTTT.

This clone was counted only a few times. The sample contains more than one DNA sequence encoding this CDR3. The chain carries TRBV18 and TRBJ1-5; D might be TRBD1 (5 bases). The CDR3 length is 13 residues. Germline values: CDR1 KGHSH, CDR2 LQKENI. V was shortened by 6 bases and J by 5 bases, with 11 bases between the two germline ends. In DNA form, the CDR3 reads TGTGCCAGCTCCCCGGGACGGGATCAGCCCCAGCATTTT. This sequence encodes CASSPGRDQPQHF.

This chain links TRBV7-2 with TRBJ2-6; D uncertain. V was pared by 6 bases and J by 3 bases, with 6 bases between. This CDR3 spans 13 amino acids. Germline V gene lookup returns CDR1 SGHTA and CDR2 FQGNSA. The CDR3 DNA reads TGTGCCAGCAGTCCCTTTGGGGCCAACGTCCTGACTTTC. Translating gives CASSPFGANVLTF.

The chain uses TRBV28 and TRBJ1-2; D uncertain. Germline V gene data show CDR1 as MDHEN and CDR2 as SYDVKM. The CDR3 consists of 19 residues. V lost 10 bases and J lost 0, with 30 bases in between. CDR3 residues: CATHPSGIVEEIANYGYTF. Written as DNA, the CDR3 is TGTGCCACCCACCCCAGCGGCATCGTAGAGGAGATCGCTAACTATGGCTACACCTTC.

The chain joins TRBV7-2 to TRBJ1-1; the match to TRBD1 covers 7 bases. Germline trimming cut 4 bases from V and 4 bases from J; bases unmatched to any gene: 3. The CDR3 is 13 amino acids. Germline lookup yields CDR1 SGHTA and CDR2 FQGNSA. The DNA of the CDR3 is TGTGCCAGCAGCTCAGGACAGGTCACTGAAGCTTTCTTT. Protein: CASSSGQVTEAFF. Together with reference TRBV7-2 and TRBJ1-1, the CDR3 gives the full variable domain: GAGVSQSPSNKVTEKGKDVELRCDPISGHTALYWYRQSLGQGLEFLIYFQGNSAPDKSGLPSDRFSAERTGGSVSTLTIQRTQQEDSAVYLCASSSGQVTEAFFGQGTRLTVV.

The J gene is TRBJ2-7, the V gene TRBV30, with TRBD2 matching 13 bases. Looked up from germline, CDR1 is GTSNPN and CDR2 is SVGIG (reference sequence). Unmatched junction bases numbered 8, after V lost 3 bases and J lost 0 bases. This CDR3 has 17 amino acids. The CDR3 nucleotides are TGTGCCTGGAGCTTAGCCCGGACTAGCGGGAGCTCCTACGAGCAGTACTTC. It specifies CAWSLARTSGSSYEQYF.

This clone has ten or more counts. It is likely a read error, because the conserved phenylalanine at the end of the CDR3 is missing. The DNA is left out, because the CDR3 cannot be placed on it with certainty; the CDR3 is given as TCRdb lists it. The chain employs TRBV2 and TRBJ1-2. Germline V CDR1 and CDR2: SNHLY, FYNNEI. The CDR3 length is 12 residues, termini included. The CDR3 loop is CASSEDRAREDL.

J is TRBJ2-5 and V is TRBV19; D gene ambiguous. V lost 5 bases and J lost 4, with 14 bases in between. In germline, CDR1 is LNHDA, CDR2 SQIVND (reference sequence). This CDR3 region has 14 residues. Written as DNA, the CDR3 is TGTGCCAGTAGTGGCCCGACATATTCAGAGACCCAGTACTTC. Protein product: CASSGPTYSETQYF.

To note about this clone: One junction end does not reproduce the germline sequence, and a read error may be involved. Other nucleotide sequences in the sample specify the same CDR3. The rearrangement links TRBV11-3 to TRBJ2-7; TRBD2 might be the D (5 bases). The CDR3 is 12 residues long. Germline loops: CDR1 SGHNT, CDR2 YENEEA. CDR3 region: CASSLGEGEQYF. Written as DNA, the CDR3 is TGTGCCAGCAGCTTAGGTGAGGGCGAGCAATACTTC.

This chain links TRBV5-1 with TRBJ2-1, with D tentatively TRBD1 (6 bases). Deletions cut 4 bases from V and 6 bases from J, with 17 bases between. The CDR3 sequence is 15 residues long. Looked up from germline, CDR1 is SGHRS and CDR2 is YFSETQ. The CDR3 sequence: CASSPERTVPNEQFF. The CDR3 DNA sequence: TGCGCCAGCAGCCCAGAAAGGACAGTTCCCAATGAGCAGTTCTTC.

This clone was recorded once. CDR3 coding DNA: TGTGCCAGCAGCTTAGATGGCCAGACTCTCTATGGCTACACCTTC. Translation gives CASSLDGQTLYGYTF. The chain joins TRBV11-2 to TRBJ1-2; D unclear. Per the germline V gene, CDR1 is SGHAT and CDR2 is FQNNGV. This CDR3 is built from 15 residues. Trimming pared 0 bases from V and 4 bases from J, leaving 12 bases between.

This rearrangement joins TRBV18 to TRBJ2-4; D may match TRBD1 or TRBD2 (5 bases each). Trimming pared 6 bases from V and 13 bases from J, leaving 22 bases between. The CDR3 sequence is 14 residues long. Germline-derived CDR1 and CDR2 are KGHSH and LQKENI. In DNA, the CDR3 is TGTGCCAGCTCTTCCACCGAGGGGTCCTCCAGCCAGTACTTC. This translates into CASSSTEGSSSQYF.

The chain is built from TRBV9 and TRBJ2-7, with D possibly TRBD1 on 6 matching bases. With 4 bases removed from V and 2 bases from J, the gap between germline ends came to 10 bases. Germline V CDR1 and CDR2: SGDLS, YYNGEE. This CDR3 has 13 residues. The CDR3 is CASSFKGAYEQYF. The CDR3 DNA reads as TGTGCCAGCAGCTTTAAGGGGGCCTACGAGCAGTACTTC.

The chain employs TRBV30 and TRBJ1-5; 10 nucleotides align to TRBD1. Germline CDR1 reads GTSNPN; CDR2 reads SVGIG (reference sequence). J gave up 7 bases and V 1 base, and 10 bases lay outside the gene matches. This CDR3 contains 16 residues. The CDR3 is CAWSDQLDRGRQPQHF. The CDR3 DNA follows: TGTGCCTGGAGTGACCAACTGGACAGGGGGAGGCAGCCCCAGCATTTT.

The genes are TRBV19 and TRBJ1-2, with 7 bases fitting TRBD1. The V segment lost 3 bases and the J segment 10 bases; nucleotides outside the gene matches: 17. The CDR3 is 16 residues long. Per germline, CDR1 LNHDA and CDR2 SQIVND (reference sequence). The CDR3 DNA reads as TGTGCCAGTAGTATTGGCCTTCGAGGGGGCGGGGAGGACTACACCTTC. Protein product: CASSIGLRGGGEDYTF.

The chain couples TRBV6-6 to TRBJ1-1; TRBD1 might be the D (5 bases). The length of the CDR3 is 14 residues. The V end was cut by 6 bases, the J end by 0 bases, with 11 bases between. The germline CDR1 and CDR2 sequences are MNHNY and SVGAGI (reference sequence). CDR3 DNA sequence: TGTGCCAGCAGACTAGACAGAATGAACACTGAAGCTTTCTTT. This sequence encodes CASRLDRMNTEAFF.

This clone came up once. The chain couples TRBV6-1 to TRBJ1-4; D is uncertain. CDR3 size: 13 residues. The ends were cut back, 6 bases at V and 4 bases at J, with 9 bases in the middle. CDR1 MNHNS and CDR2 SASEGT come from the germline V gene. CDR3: CASRGPINEKLFF. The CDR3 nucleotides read TGTGCCAGCAGAGGACCGATTAATGAAAAACTGTTTTTT.

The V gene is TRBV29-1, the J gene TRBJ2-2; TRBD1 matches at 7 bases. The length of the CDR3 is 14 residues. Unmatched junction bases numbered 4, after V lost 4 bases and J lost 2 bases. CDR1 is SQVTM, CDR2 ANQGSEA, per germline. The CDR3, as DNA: TGCAGCGTTGCAACAGGGGCTAACACCGGGGAGCTGTTTTTT. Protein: CSVATGANTGELFF.

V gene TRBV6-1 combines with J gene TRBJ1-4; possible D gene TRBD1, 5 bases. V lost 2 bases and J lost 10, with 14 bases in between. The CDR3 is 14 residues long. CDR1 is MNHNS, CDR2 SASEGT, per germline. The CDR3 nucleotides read TGTGCCAGCAGTGAAATTATCAGGGTAGCAAAACTGTTTTTT. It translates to CASSEIIRVAKLFF.

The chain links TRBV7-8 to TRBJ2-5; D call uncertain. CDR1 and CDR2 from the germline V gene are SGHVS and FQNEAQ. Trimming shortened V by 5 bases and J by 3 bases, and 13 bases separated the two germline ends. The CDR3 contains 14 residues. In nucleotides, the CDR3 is TGTGCCAGCAGCCTACACGTCCGGAAAGAGACCCAGTACTTC. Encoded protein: CASSLHVRKETQYF.

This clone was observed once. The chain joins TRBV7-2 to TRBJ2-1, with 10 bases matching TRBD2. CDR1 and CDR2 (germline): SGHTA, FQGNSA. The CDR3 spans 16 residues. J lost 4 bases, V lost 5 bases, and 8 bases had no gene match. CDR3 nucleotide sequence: TGTGCCAGCAGCCCCCGGACTAGCGGTTTATACAATGAGCAGTTCTTC. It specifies CASSPRTSGLYNEQFF. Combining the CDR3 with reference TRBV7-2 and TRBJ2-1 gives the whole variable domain GAGVSQSPSNKVTEKGKDVELRCDPISGHTALYWYRQSLGQGLEFLIYFQGNSAPDKSGLPSDRFSAERTGGSVSTLTIQRTQQEDSAVYLCASSPRTSGLYNEQFFGPGTRLTVL.

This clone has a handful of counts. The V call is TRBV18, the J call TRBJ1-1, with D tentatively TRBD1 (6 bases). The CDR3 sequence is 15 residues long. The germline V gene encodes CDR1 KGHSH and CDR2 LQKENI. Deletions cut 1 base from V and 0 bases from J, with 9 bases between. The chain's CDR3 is CASSPRTAMNTEAFF. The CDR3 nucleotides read TGTGCCAGCTCACCACGGACAGCTATGAACACTGAAGCTTTCTTT.

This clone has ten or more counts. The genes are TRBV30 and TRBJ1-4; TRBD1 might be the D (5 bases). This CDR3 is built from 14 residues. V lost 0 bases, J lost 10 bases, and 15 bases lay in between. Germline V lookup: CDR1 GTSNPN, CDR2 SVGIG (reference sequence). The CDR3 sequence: CAWSVRGGRGKLFF. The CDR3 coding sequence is TGTGCCTGGAGTGTACGCGGGGGTAGGGGAAAACTGTTTTTT.

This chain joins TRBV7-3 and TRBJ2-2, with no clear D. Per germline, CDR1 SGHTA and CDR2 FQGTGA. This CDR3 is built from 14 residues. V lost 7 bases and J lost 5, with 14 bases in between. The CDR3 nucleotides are TGTGCCAGCACCCGGGCGGCTGGGACCGGGGAGCTGTTTTTT. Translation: CASTRAAGTGELFF.

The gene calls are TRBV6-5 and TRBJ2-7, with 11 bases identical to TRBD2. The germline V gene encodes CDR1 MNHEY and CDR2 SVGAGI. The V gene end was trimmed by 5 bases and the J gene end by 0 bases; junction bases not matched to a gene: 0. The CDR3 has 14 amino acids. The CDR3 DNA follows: TGTGCCAGCAGTGGGACTAGCGGCTCCTACGAGCAGTACTTC. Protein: CASSGTSGSYEQYF.

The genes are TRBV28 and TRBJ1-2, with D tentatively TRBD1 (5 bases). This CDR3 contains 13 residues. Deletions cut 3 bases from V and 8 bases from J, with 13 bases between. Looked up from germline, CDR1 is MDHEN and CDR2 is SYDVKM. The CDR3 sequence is CASSFQGRGGYTF. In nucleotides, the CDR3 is TGTGCCAGCAGTTTTCAGGGAAGAGGCGGCTACACCTTC.

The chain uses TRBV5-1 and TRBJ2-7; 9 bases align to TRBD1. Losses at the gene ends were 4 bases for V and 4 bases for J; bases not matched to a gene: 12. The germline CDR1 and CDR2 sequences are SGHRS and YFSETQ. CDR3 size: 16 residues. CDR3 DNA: TGCGCCAGCAGCGCCAACTCCGGGACAGGGCTTTACGAGCAGTACTTC. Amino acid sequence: CASSANSGTGLYEQYF.

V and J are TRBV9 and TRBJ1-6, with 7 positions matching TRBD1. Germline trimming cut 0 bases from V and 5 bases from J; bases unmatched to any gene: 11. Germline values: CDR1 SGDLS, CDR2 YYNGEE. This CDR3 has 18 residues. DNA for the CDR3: TGTGCCAGCAGCGTAGATCGGGAAGGGGGCCTTAATAATTCACCCCTCCACTTT. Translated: CASSVDREGGLNNSPLHF. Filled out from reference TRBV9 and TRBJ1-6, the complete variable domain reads DSGVTQTPKHLITATGQRVTLRCSPRSGDLSVYWYQQSLDQGLQFLIQYYNGEERAKGNILERFSAQQFPDLHSELNLSSLELGDSALYFCASSVDREGGLNNSPLHFGNGTRLTVT.

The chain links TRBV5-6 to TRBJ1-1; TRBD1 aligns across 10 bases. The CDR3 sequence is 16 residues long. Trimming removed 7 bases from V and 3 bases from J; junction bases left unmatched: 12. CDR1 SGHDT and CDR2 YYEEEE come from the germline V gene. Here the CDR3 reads CASGSGDRGVYTEAFF. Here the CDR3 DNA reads TGTGCCAGCGGCTCTGGGGACAGGGGTGTGTACACTGAAGCTTTCTTT.

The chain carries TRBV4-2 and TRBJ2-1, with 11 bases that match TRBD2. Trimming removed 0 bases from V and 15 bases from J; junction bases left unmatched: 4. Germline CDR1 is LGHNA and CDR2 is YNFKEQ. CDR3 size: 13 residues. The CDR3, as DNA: TGTGCCAGCAGCCAAGACCTAGCGGGAGGTCGGTTCTTC. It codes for CASSQDLAGGRFF.

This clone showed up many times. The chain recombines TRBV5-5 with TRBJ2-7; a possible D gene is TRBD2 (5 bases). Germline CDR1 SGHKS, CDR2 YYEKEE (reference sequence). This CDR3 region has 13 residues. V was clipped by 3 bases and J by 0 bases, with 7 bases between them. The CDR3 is CASSSGVSYEQYF. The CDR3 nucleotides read TGTGCCAGCAGCTCCGGGGTCTCCTACGAGCAGTACTTC. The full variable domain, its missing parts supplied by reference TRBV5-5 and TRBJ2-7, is DAGVTQSPTHLIKTRGQQVTLRCSPISGHKSVSWYQQVLGQGPQFIFQYYEKEERGRGNFPDRFSARQFPNYSSELNVNALLLGDSALYLCASSSGVSYEQYFGPGTRLTVT.

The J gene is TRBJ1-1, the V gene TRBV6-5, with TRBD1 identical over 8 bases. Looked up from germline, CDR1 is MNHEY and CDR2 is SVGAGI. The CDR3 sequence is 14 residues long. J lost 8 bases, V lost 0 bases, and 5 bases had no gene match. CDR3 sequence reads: CASSYSTGQGEAFF. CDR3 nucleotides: TGTGCCAGCAGTTACTCGACCGGACAGGGAGAAGCTTTCTTT.